This entry lists 17 T cell receptor beta chains sequenced from one sample in a study of radiotherapy plus CTLA-4 blockade in lung cancer. Only in-frame clones appear in the TCRdb table, and some are missing; sequencing was by immunoSEQ multiplex PCR. Of tens of thousands of clones listed, approximately 83% are singletons. The sequenced sample was peripheral blood, obtained from a patient treated with radiotherapy plus ipilimumab. These receptor sequences come from a human donor with non-small cell lung cancer who had stable disease on radiotherapy plus ipilimumab.

The chain carries TRBV30 and TRBJ2-2; D gene unclear. The CDR3 is made up of 14 amino acids. V gave up 5 bases and J gave up 7 bases, with 17 bases separating them. Germline CDR1 is GTSNPN and CDR2 is SVGIG (reference sequence). CDR3 DNA: TGTGCCTGGGGACCCGGGTCCAAGGGCGGGGAGCTGTTTTTT. It encodes CAWGPGSKGGELFF.

The DNA for the CDR3 is TGTGCCAGCAGCCCGGGACACACGAACACTGAAGCTTTCTTT. It codes for CASSPGHTNTEAFF. The V and J genes are TRBV7-8 and TRBJ1-1, with D possibly TRBD1 on 6 matching bases. Germline V CDR1 and CDR2: SGHVS, FQNEAQ. The CDR3 has 14 residues. Deletions cut 5 bases from V and 1 base from J, with 11 bases between.

The chain links TRBV30 to TRBJ1-6; D call uncertain. Germline lookup yields CDR1 GTSNPN and CDR2 SVGIG (reference sequence). CDR3 size: 13 residues. V gave up 4 bases and J gave up 6 bases, with 10 bases separating them. This CDR3 reads CAWNLQINSPLHF. The CDR3 region has the DNA TGTGCCTGGAATCTACAGATTAATTCACCCCTCCACTTT.

This chain connects TRBV7-6 to TRBJ2-5; D remains ambiguous. This CDR3 has 14 residues. The germline V gene has CDR1 SGHVS and CDR2 FNYEAQ. V shed 5 bases and J shed 6 bases, with 16 bases lying between them. CDR3 sequence: CASSGLTDAKTQYF. CDR3 nucleotides: TGTGCCAGCAGCGGGCTCACCGACGCGAAGACCCAGTACTTC. Full variable domain (remainder filled in from reference TRBV7-6 and TRBJ2-5): GAGVSQSPRYKVTKRGQDVALRCDPISGHVSLYWYRQALGQGPEFLTYFNYEAQQDKSGLPNDRFSAERPEGSISTLTIQRTEQRDSAMYRCASSGLTDAKTQYFGPGTRLLVL.

V gene TRBV29-1 combines with J gene TRBJ2-1; the D gene is possibly TRBD2 (6 bases). V was pared by 2 bases and J by 8 bases, with 10 bases between. The length of the CDR3 is 12 residues. Germline V gene lookup returns CDR1 SQVTM and CDR2 ANQGSEA. The CDR3 loop reads CSVESGGDEQFF. As DNA, the CDR3 is TGCAGCGTTGAATCCGGAGGGGATGAGCAGTTCTTC.

V is TRBV28 and J is TRBJ1-6, with D possibly matching TRBD1 (5 bases). The CDR3 consists of 11 residues. Trimming left V 2 bases short and J 14 bases short, with 7 bases between. Germline values: CDR1 MDHEN, CDR2 SYDVKM. The CDR3 sequence: CASSLEGTLHF. In DNA form, the CDR3 reads TGTGCCAGCAGTTTAGAGGGGACCCTCCACTTT.

J is TRBJ1-2 and V is TRBV28; the D is unclear. Germline lookup yields CDR1 MDHEN and CDR2 SYDVKM. The CDR3 totals 13 residues. V gave up 6 bases and J gave up 2 bases, with 10 bases separating them. The CDR3 DNA reads as TGTGCCAGCAGCCTCGGGTTAAACTATGGCTACACCTTC. Protein product: CASSLGLNYGYTF.

The rearrangement uses TRBV6-4 and TRBJ1-2, with TRBD1 identical over 10 bases. Germline V CDR1 and CDR2: MRHNA, SNTAGT. CDR3 length equals 14 residues. V was pared by 6 bases and J by 2 bases, with 3 bases of the junction left unmatched. The chain's CDR3 is CASRAGQGNYGYTF. CDR3 sequence (DNA): TGTGCCAGCAGGGCGGGACAGGGGAACTATGGCTACACCTTC.

The chain is built from TRBV5-6 and TRBJ2-2; D is uncertain. V lost 0 bases and J 3 bases, leaving 15 bases between the germline ends. Germline V gene data show CDR1 as SGHDT and CDR2 as YYEEEE. The CDR3 spans 17 residues. The CDR3 sequence is CASSLGSGAWDTGELFF. CDR3 nucleotides: TGTGCCAGCAGCTTGGGCTCCGGAGCTTGGGACACCGGGGAGCTGTTTTTT.

The chain is built from TRBV6-5 and TRBJ2-7; weak D call: TRBD1 (5 bases). The germline V gene has CDR1 MNHEY and CDR2 SVGAGI. This CDR3 spans 14 amino acids. V shed 6 bases and J shed 3 bases, with 15 bases lying between them. CDR3 amino acids: CASRATELGYEQYF. The CDR3 DNA follows: TGTGCCAGCAGGGCGACAGAACTCGGCTACGAGCAGTACTTC.

V usage is TRBV5-1 and J usage is TRBJ1-2, with TRBD1 matching over 11 bases. The germline gives CDR1 SGHRS, CDR2 YFSETQ. The J segment lost 8 bases and the V segment lost 4 bases, leaving 7 bases of the junction unmatched. This CDR3 has 14 residues. In DNA, the CDR3 is TGCGCCAGCAGCCTGGACAGGGGGCTGGAGGGCTACACCTTC. It is translated as CASSLDRGLEGYTF.

This rearrangement joins TRBV5-4 to TRBJ2-2; 11 nucleotides agree with TRBD2. The CDR3 length is 17 residues. Germline CDR1 and CDR2: SGHNT and YYREEE (reference sequence). Losses at the gene ends were 1 base for V and 1 base for J; bases not matched to a gene: 3. The CDR3 DNA sequence: TGTGCCAGCAGCTTGTTAGGGACTAGCGGGAACACCGGGGAGCTGTTTTTT. Translating gives CASSLLGTSGNTGELFF.

This clone has only one observation. The chain is built from TRBV5-1 and TRBJ1-1; no reliable D call. Trimming stripped 3 bases from V and 3 bases from J, with 9 bases between. The germline gives CDR1 SGHRS, CDR2 YFSETQ. The CDR3 length is 13 residues. CDR3 amino acids: CASSSGYDTEAFF. In nucleotides, the CDR3 is TGCGCCAGCAGCTCGGGGTATGACACTGAAGCTTTCTTT.

The gene calls are TRBV7-6 and TRBJ1-1; TRBD1 aligns across 8 bases. After removal of 5 bases from V and 3 bases from J, the junction contained 2 bases not matched to a gene. CDR3 length: 13 residues. Germline V gene data show CDR1 as SGHVS and CDR2 as FNYEAQ. The CDR3 here is CASSATGDTEAFF. CDR3 bases: TGTGCCAGCAGCGCGACAGGGGACACTGAAGCTTTCTTT.

This clone appeared a few times. V usage is TRBV10-3 and J usage is TRBJ1-3; unclear D gene. V was clipped by 3 bases and J by 0 bases, with 3 bases between them. Germline V gene sequence: CDR1 ENHRY, CDR2 SYGVKD. The CDR3 is made up of 13 amino acids. The CDR3 loop is CAISDSSGNTIYF. CDR3 in DNA: TGTGCCATCAGTGACAGCTCTGGAAACACCATATATTTT.

The genes are TRBV5-1 and TRBJ2-7; 9 positions match TRBD1. Germline values: CDR1 SGHRS, CDR2 YFSETQ. There are 14 residues in the CDR3. V lost 2 bases, J lost 1 base, and 1 base stayed unmatched. CDR3 in DNA: TGCGCCAGCAGCTTACAGGGGGCTTCCTACGAGCAGTACTTC. Amino acid sequence: CASSLQGASYEQYF.

The V call is TRBV6-1, the J call TRBJ2-5; 14 bases align to TRBD2. The V and J ends lost 1 base and 9 bases, in that order; junction bases with no gene match: 4. The length of the CDR3 is 15 residues. Germline CDR1 reads MNHNS; CDR2 reads SASEGT. In nucleotides, the CDR3 is TGTGCCAGCAGTGAAGGGACTAGCGGGGGGTGGTCCCAGTACTTC. Encoded protein: CASSEGTSGGWSQYF.